These 23 T cell receptor beta chains share one sample of origin, sequenced in a study of blood T cell repertoires in COVID-19. Assay: immunoSEQ multiplex PCR; the TCRdb copy retains only in-frame clones and omits some. The table shows about 330,000 clones, with nearly 90% occurring only once. The material sequenced was PBMCs or T cells enriched from blood (not recorded which). Receptors were obtained from a woman in her twenties or thirties who had recovered from COVID-19.

The rearrangement joins TRBV20-1 to TRBJ1-1; a weak D match, TRBD1 (5 bases). The V end was cut by 5 bases, the J end by 5 bases, with 9 bases between. There are 11 residues in the CDR3. From germline, CDR1 is DFQATT and CDR2 SNEGSKA (reference sequence). The CDR3 coding sequence is TGCAGTGCTGGGGCGAAAACTGAAGCTTTCTTT. Its translation is CSAGAKTEAFF.

This chain uses TRBV7-2 with TRBJ2-5; 13 nucleotides agree with TRBD2. V was pared by 4 bases and J by 9 bases, with 11 bases of the junction left unmatched. The germline CDR1 and CDR2 sequences are SGHTA and FQGNSA. The length of the CDR3 is 16 residues. The CDR3 is CASSWGTSGVGVSQYF. In DNA, the CDR3 is TGTGCCAGCAGCTGGGGGACTAGCGGGGTCGGGGTGTCCCAGTACTTC.

This clone was counted once. The chain has TRBV18 and TRBJ2-3; TRBD1 agrees at 9 bases. This CDR3 region has 12 residues. The V gene end was trimmed by 6 bases and the J gene end by 10 bases; junction bases not matched to a gene: 5. Germline-derived CDR1 and CDR2 are KGHSH and LQKENI. The CDR3 protein is CASSPDRGAQYF. CDR3 bases: TGTGCCAGCTCTCCAGACAGGGGGGCGCAGTATTTT.

The rearrangement links TRBV7-2 to TRBJ2-3; TRBD2 matches 15 bases. V shed 3 bases and J 10 bases; nucleotides not matched to a gene: 5. This CDR3 region has 15 residues. Germline lookup yields CDR1 SGHTA and CDR2 FQGNSA. CDR3: CASSFGTSGGPAQYF. Written as DNA, the CDR3 is TGTGCCAGCAGCTTCGGGACTAGCGGGGGGCCGGCGCAGTATTTT. Variable domain in full (rest from reference TRBV7-2 and TRBJ2-3): GAGVSQSPSNKVTEKGKDVELRCDPISGHTALYWYRQSLGQGLEFLIYFQGNSAPDKSGLPSDRFSAERTGGSVSTLTIQRTQQEDSAVYLCASSFGTSGGPAQYFGPGTRLTVL.

This clone was observed a single time. The rearrangement joins TRBV21-1 to TRBJ1-5; TRBD1 is the table's D call and was not checked against the DNA. TRBV21-1 is a known pseudogene. This CDR3 spans 15 amino acids. For the CDR3, the DNA is TGTGCCAGCAGCAAGGGGGCATTTGTAAATCAGCCCCAGCATTTT. Its translation is CASSKGAFVNQPQHF.

The V call is TRBV5-5, the J call TRBJ1-2; no clear D. The CDR3 is 13 amino acids. CDR1 and CDR2 from the germline V gene are SGHKS and YYEKEE (reference sequence). V lost 2 bases and J lost 1, with 6 bases in between. As DNA, the CDR3 is TGTGCCAGCAGCTTAGAGGGTAACTATGGCTACACCTTC. Translation: CASSLEGNYGYTF.

The V call is TRBV4-1, the J call TRBJ2-2, with TRBD1 matching over 8 bases. The CDR3 has 16 residues. Germline V lookup: CDR1 MGHRA, CDR2 YSYEKL. After removal of 2 bases from V and 2 bases from J, the junction contained 4 bases not matched to a gene. CDR3 loop: CASSQNRGVNTGELFF. The CDR3 DNA sequence: TGCGCCAGCAGCCAAAACAGGGGGGTAAACACCGGGGAGCTGTTTTTT.

The chain links TRBV10-3 to TRBJ1-2; TRBD1 matches 8 bases. Germline values: CDR1 ENHRY, CDR2 SYGVKD. The length of the CDR3 is 13 residues. J lost 7 bases, V lost 6 bases, and 7 bases had no gene match. The CDR3 spells CAISEDRGGGYTF. The CDR3 bases are TGTGCCATCAGCGAAGACAGGGGCGGTGGCTACACCTTC.

The chain is built from TRBV11-2 and TRBJ1-1, with D tentatively TRBD1 (6 bases). The CDR3 extends over 15 amino acids. Germline V CDR1 and CDR2: SGHAT, FQNNGV. With 5 bases removed from V and 0 bases from J, the gap between germline ends came to 13 bases. For the CDR3, the DNA is TGTGCCAGCAGCCTGGGAACAGGGATGAACACTGAAGCTTTCTTT. This sequence encodes CASSLGTGMNTEAFF.

This chain joins TRBV30 and TRBJ1-2, with D tentatively TRBD1 (6 bases). This CDR3 has 13 residues. Per the germline V gene, CDR1 is GTSNPN and CDR2 is SVGIG (reference sequence). Deletions cut 1 base from V and 4 bases from J, with 10 bases between. The CDR3 nucleotides are TGTGCCTGGAGTGCGGGACAAACCTATGGCTACACCTTC. It encodes CAWSAGQTYGYTF.

V gene TRBV5-1 combines with J gene TRBJ2-1; 11 bases are a match to TRBD2. The junction had 3 bases not matched to a gene; V was cut back by 4 bases and J by 3 bases. From germline, CDR1 is SGHRS and CDR2 YFSETQ. CDR3 size: 15 residues. The CDR3 sequence is CASSDGLAGYNEQFF. Here the CDR3 DNA reads TGCGCCAGCAGCGACGGACTAGCGGGCTACAATGAGCAGTTCTTC.

The chain joins TRBV4-2 to TRBJ1-1; D perhaps matches TRBD1 (6 bases). In germline, CDR1 is LGHNA, CDR2 YNFKEQ. This CDR3 spans 11 amino acids. The V end was cut by 3 bases, the J end by 11 bases, with 10 bases between. The CDR3, as DNA: TGTGCCAGCAGCCACATACAGGGTGCTTTCTTT. This translates into CASSHIQGAFF.

This chain links TRBV5-1 with TRBJ2-1; tentative D call: TRBD1 (5 bases). CDR3 length equals 13 residues. Trimming took 4 bases from V and 8 from J, leaving 13 bases between them. In germline, CDR1 is SGHRS, CDR2 YFSETQ. Here the CDR3 DNA reads TGCGCCAGCAGCAACAGGTTTTCAGATGAGCAGTTCTTC. Protein: CASSNRFSDEQFF.

About this clone itself: Other DNA variants within this sample encode the same CDR3. The V gene is TRBV7-2, the J gene TRBJ1-6; D might be TRBD1 (6 bases). There are 14 residues in the CDR3. The V end lost 2 bases, the J end lost 7 bases, and 9 bases lay between the germline ends. Per the germline V gene, CDR1 is SGHTA and CDR2 is FQGNSA. The CDR3: CASSLTGLNSPLHF. CDR3 bases: TGTGCCAGCAGCTTAACAGGGCTGAATTCACCCCTCCACTTT.

J is TRBJ1-2 and V is TRBV5-4, with D unresolved. Germline values: CDR1 SGHNT, CDR2 YYREEE (reference sequence). V gave up 0 bases and J gave up 8 bases, with 17 bases separating them. The CDR3 contains 15 residues. The DNA for the CDR3 is TGTGCCAGCAGCTTGGCCGGGGTTACCCCACTCGGCTACACCTTC. It codes for CASSLAGVTPLGYTF.

Written as DNA, the CDR3 is TGTGCTAGTGGTTTGCTCCCCACAGGGGTTGTGGGTCAGCCCCAGCATTTT. Its protein is CASGLLPTGVVGQPQHF. The chain combines TRBV12-5 with TRBJ1-5; the match to TRBD1 covers 7 bases. Germline CDR1 is LGHNT and CDR2 is FRNRAP. The V segment lost 2 bases and the J segment 6 bases; nucleotides outside the gene matches: 13. The CDR3 is made up of 17 amino acids.

The chain recombines TRBV7-9 with TRBJ1-5; D perhaps matches TRBD1 (6 bases). Germline CDR1 reads SEHNR; CDR2 reads FQNEAQ (reference sequence). The CDR3 has 14 amino acids. Trimming pared 7 bases from V and 6 bases from J, leaving 16 bases between. CDR3 sequence: CASTGAGDGQPQHF. CDR3 in DNA: TGTGCCAGCACTGGGGCAGGGGACGGTCAGCCCCAGCATTTT.

This chain joins TRBV9 and TRBJ1-6, with 10 bases matching TRBD1. Germline V gene sequence: CDR1 SGDLS, CDR2 YYNGEE. The CDR3 has 18 amino acids. The trim removed 0 bases at V and 7 bases at J, leaving 10 bases unmatched. The CDR3 reads CASSVGPGTGDPNSPLHF. CDR3 sequence (DNA): TGTGCCAGCAGCGTAGGGCCCGGGACAGGGGATCCCAATTCACCCCTCCACTTT.

This clone has a handful of counts. The rearrangement links TRBV7-8 to TRBJ1-1; no reliable D call. Deletions cut 1 base from V and 1 base from J, with 4 bases between. Germline CDR1 and CDR2: SGHVS and FQNEAQ. CDR3 size: 13 residues. The CDR3 DNA is TGTGCCAGCAGCTTAGACAGGAACACTGAAGCTTTCTTT. Translation: CASSLDRNTEAFF.

The chain carries TRBV5-5 and TRBJ2-6, with D possibly being TRBD2 (6 bases). Germline assignment: CDR1 SGHKS and CDR2 YYEKEE (reference sequence). CDR3 length: 17 amino acids. The V end lost 4 bases, the J end lost 1 base, and 15 bases lay between the germline ends. In nucleotides, the CDR3 is TGTGCCAGCAGCGACCTCAGAGGGAGGTCTGGGGCCAACGTCCTGACTTTC. It encodes CASSDLRGRSGANVLTF. Filled out from reference TRBV5-5 and TRBJ2-6, the complete variable domain reads DAGVTQSPTHLIKTRGQQVTLRCSPISGHKSVSWYQQVLGQGPQFIFQYYEKEERGRGNFPDRFSARQFPNYSSELNVNALLLGDSALYLCASSDLRGRSGANVLTFGAGSRLTVL.

The rearrangement joins TRBV9 to TRBJ2-1; 12 positions agree with TRBD2. Germline CDR1 reads SGDLS; CDR2 reads YYNGEE. Trimming took 1 base from V and 10 from J; bases not matched to a gene: 9. The CDR3 is made up of 16 amino acids. CDR3 loop: CASSVSSGGAGREQFF. As DNA, the CDR3 is TGTGCCAGCAGCGTATCTAGCGGGGGGGCCGGTAGGGAGCAGTTCTTC.

The CDR3 loop reads CASSSGTFNTGELFF. CDR3 nucleotide sequence: TGTGCCAGCAGCTCTGGGACATTTAACACCGGGGAGCTGTTTTTT. The chain employs TRBV5-4 and TRBJ2-2; weak D call: TRBD1 (6 bases). The CDR3 has 15 amino acids. Between the trimmed V and J ends, which lost 3 bases and 2 bases, there was a span of 11 bases. CDR1 is SGHNT, CDR2 YYREEE, per germline (reference sequence). Combining the CDR3 with reference TRBV5-4 and TRBJ2-2 gives the whole variable domain ETGVTQSPTHLIKTRGQQVTLRCSSQSGHNTVSWYQQALGQGPQFIFQYYREEENGRGNFPPRFSGLQFPNYSSELNVNALELDDSALYLCASSSGTFNTGELFFGEGSRLTVL.

The chain recombines TRBV19 with TRBJ1-1, with TRBD1 as a possible D gene (6 bases). Germline-derived CDR1 and CDR2 are LNHDA and SQIVND (reference sequence). The CDR3 runs 13 residues. The V gene lost 7 bases and the J gene lost 7 bases, with 16 bases spanning the gap. CDR3 amino acids: CASTGGGGIEAFF. The CDR3 nucleotides are TGTGCCAGTACCGGAGGGGGAGGGATTGAAGCTTTCTTT. The complete variable domain, with remaining parts taken from reference TRBV19 and TRBJ1-1, reads DGGITQSPKYLFRKEGQNVTLSCEQNLNHDAMYWYRQDPGQGLRLIYYSQIVNDFQKGDIAEGYSVSREKKESFPLTVTSAQKNPTAFYLCASTGGGGIEAFFGQGTRLTVV.